This TCR beta chain was sequenced in a study of blood T cell repertoires in COVID-19. Study details: The study drew acute and convalescent COVID-19 samples from the United States, Italy and Spain. Sample material is recorded as cDNA or gDNA derived from T cells, B-cell-depleted T cells, or PBMCs.

Only in-frame clones appear in the TCRdb table, and some are missing; sequencing was by immunoSEQ multiplex PCR. The data show some 190,000 clones, roughly three quarters seen once. The V end lost 0 bases, the J end lost 1 base, and 7 bases lay between the germline ends. The CDR3 is 14 amino acids. Germline V gene sequence: CDR1 MNHEY, CDR2 SVGAGI. Points on this clone: The same CDR3 is also encoded by other DNA sequences in this sample.

The chain uses TRBV6-5 and TRBJ2-7; D is unresolved. Sequencing used PBMCs or T cells enriched from blood (not recorded which). The sequence derives from a woman aged 45-60 years with acute COVID-19. CDR3: CASSYSSSSYEQYV. The DNA of the CDR3 is TGTGCCAGCAGTTACTCGAGTAGTTCCTACGAGCAGTACGTC.